Listed here are 12 T cell receptor beta chains from one sample, sequenced in a study of T cells in Graves' hyperthyroidism and ophthalmopathy. The source material, RNA transcripts, was used to amplify TCR beta CDR3 regions. First-round RT-PCR with HTBI primers amplified the TCR CDR3 region. MiXCR was run by TCRdb on the multiplex PCR reads, yielding one entry per CDR3 protein. The sample holds roughly 650,000 distinct CDR3 sequences; about 16% are singletons and the top ten take less than 3.5%. The source material was blood. The receptors shown here come from a woman between 40 and 55 years old with Graves' ophthalmopathy.

This clonotype was seen only a few times. This chain links TRBV19 with TRBJ2-2; no definite D call. V lost 6 bases, J lost 0 bases, and 14 bases lay in between. This CDR3 contains 16 residues. In germline, CDR1 is LNHDA, CDR2 SQIVND (reference sequence). The CDR3: CASSPPLSANTGELFF. Here the CDR3 DNA reads TGTGCCAGTAGCCCCCCCCTCTCCGCGAACACCGGGGAGCTGTTTTTT. The full variable domain, its missing parts supplied by reference TRBV19 and TRBJ2-2, is DGGITQSPKYLFRKEGQNVTLSCEQNLNHDAMYWYRQDPGQGLRLIYYSQIVNDFQKGDIAEGYSVSREKKESFPLTVTSAQKNPTAFYLCASSPPLSANTGELFFGEGSRLTVL.

This clonotype was picked up a small number of times. The chain combines TRBV4-2 with TRBJ2-6, with D possibly being TRBD1 (6 bases). The CDR3 has 15 residues. The V gene's germline CDR1 is LGHNA and CDR2 YNFKEQ. With 6 bases removed from V and 4 bases from J, the gap between germline ends came to 13 bases. The CDR3 spells CASSISGDGANVLTF. In DNA form, the CDR3 reads TGTGCCAGCAGTATCTCAGGGGACGGGGCCAACGTCCTGACTTTC.

This clonotype was observed many times. The chain couples TRBV3-1 to TRBJ2-5; no clear D. CDR1 LGHDT and CDR2 YNNKEL come from the germline V gene (reference sequence). The length of the CDR3 is 17 residues. V was clipped by 0 bases and J by 1 base, with 15 bases between them. The CDR3, as DNA: TGTGCCAGCAGCCAAGATTTTTCAAACCGCATCCAAGAGACCCAGTACTTC. It encodes CASSQDFSNRIQETQYF.

This clonotype has just a few counts. This sequence joins TRBV4-1 and TRBJ2-1, with 7 bases lining up with TRBD2. Germline values: CDR1 MGHRA, CDR2 YSYEKL. The CDR3 totals 16 residues. The trim removed 5 bases at V and 6 bases at J, leaving 13 bases unmatched. CDR3 nucleotides: TGCGCCAGCAGCAGGCCCCCCGGACTAGTAGGCAATGAGCAGTTCTTC. This translates into CASSRPPGLVGNEQFF.

This clonotype was observed at least ten times. The chain links TRBV28 to TRBJ2-1, with a weak D call TRBD1 (5 bases). Germline values: CDR1 MDHEN, CDR2 SYDVKM. The CDR3 length is 14 residues. V lost 6 bases, J lost 8 bases, and 17 bases lay in between. CDR3 sequence reads: CASSLSLPTDEQFF. The CDR3 bases are TGTGCCAGCAGCCTTTCCCTCCCGACAGATGAGCAGTTCTTC.

This clonotype was detected ten times or more. The V and J genes are TRBV18 and TRBJ2-7, with no clear D. The CDR3 runs 14 residues. CDR1 is KGHSH and CDR2 is LQKENI in the germline V gene. Deletions cut 3 bases from V and 3 bases from J, with 12 bases between. In nucleotides, the CDR3 is TGTGCCAGCTCACCTCTCGAGAGGAGCTACGAGCAGTACTTC. This translates into CASSPLERSYEQYF.

The V gene is TRBV4-1, the J gene TRBJ2-7; D unclear. This CDR3 has 13 residues. Germline lookup yields CDR1 MGHRA and CDR2 YSYEKL. V lost 3 bases and J lost 4, with 10 bases in between. In DNA, the CDR3 is TGCGCCAGCAGCCACGGCGTTGGGTACGAGCAGTACTTC. This sequence encodes CASSHGVGYEQYF.

This clonotype was counted many times. This rearrangement joins TRBV5-1 to TRBJ2-1; D not certain. V was shortened by 1 base and J by 6 bases, with 8 bases between the two germline ends. CDR1 is SGHRS and CDR2 is YFSETQ in the germline V gene. CDR3 length: 13 residues. Here the CDR3 DNA reads TGCGCCAGCAGCTTGTATGGGATCAATGAGCAGTTCTTC. This sequence encodes CASSLYGINEQFF.

This clonotype was observed at least ten times. The chain uses TRBV28 and TRBJ1-5; 11 nucleotides line up with TRBD1. The CDR3 is 15 amino acids. J gave up 5 bases and V 5 bases, and 5 bases lay outside the gene matches. Germline V gene sequence: CDR1 MDHEN, CDR2 SYDVKM. For the CDR3, the DNA is TGTGCCAGCAGTGCCTTGGGACAGGGGGATCAGCCCCAGCATTTT. Protein: CASSALGQGDQPQHF.

The chain couples TRBV20-1 to TRBJ2-1; no firm D call. The CDR3 has 11 residues. Germline CDR1 reads DFQATT; CDR2 reads SNEGSKA (reference sequence). With 3 bases removed from V and 8 bases from J, the gap between germline ends came to 8 bases. The DNA for the CDR3 is TGCAGTGCTAGGTCCGGCTATGAGCAGTTCTTC. Translation gives CSARSGYEQFF.

The gene calls are TRBV6-2 or TRBV6-3 and TRBJ2-2; D is uncertain. CDR1 is MNHEY, CDR2 SVGEGT, per germline. Trimming removed 2 bases at V and 5 bases at J, with 9 bases between. CDR3 length: 14 amino acids. In DNA form, the CDR3 reads TGTGCCAGCAGTTACCGAGTGGTAACCGGGGAGCTGTTTTTT. Amino acid sequence: CASSYRVVTGELFF.

The table lists this clonotype with a few counts. The chain employs TRBV19 and TRBJ1-2; TRBD1 matches 8 bases. The V and J ends lost 3 bases and 4 bases, in that order; junction bases with no gene match: 7. The CDR3 is 15 residues long. Germline V CDR1 and CDR2: LNHDA, SQIVND (reference sequence). For the CDR3, the DNA is TGTGCCAGTAGTATGTTCGGACAGGGCACCTATGGCTACACCTTC. Its protein is CASSMFGQGTYGYTF.